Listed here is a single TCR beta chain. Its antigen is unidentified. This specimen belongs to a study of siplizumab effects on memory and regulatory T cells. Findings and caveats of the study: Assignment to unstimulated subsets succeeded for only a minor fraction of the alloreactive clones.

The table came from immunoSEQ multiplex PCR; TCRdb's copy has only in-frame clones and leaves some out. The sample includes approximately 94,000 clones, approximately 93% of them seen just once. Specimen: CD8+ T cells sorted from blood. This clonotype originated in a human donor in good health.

The CDR3 region has the DNA TGTGCCAGCAGCGGCCGGGGACAGGGCACTGAAGCTTTCTTT. This gives the protein CASSGRGQGTEAFF. The chain links TRBV5-4 to TRBJ1-1, with TRBD1 matching over 9 bases. CDR3 length equals 14 residues. V was pared by 4 bases and J by 4 bases, with 5 bases of the junction left unmatched. Germline V gene sequence: CDR1 SGHNT, CDR2 YYREEE (reference sequence).